This T cell receptor (beta chain) was sequenced in a study of vaccination effects on CD4 cells after COVID-19. Turning to the study itself: The participants, recipients of two vaccine doses, got either BNT162b2 or mRNA-1273.

Study outcomes and limitations: Few convalescent patients and no early post-infection timepoints were included in the study.

Assay: immunoSEQ multiplex PCR; the TCRdb copy retains only in-frame clones and omits some. Of around 79,000 clones in the sample, about four fifths were seen once. Antigen-specific CD4+ T cell clonotypes were called by their expansion after viral peptide-pool culture in ViraFEST. Subsequent to a culture period of more than 9 days, CD4+ T cells were isolated. Vaccine recipients had no previous SARS-CoV-2 infection; their nucleocapsid antibodies were negative. Culturing of 1.5 million to 2.5 million PBMC per well took place with roughly 10 IU/ml IL-2 and 7.5 to 10 ug/ml peptides. Cultures had half their medium replaced with IL-2 medium on days 3 and 7. To note about this clone: Its antigen remains unknown.

Germline loops: CDR1 SGHRS, CDR2 YFSETQ. V gave up 2 bases and J gave up 0 bases, with 8 bases separating them. CDR3 size: 14 residues. The clonotype comes from a human donor who received a COVID-19 vaccine. This rearrangement joins TRBV5-1 to TRBJ1-2; no clear D gene. The sample consisted of CD4+ T cells from PBMCs cultured with SARS-CoV-2 spike peptides, taken before COVID-19 vaccination. The CDR3 nucleotides read TGCGCCAGCAGCTTCACGGCACCTAACTATGGCTACACCTTC. Its translation is CASSFTAPNYGYTF.